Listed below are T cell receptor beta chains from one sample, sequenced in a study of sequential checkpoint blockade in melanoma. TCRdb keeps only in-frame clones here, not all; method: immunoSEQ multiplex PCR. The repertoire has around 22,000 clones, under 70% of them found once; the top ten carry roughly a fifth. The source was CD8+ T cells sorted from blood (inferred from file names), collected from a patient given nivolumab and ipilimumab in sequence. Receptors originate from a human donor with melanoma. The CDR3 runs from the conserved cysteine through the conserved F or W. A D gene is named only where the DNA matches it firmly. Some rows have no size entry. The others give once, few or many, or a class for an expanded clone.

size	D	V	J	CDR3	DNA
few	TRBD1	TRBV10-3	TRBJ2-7	CAISELGQGASEQYF	TGTGCCATCAGTGAGTTGGGACAGGGGGCAAGCGAGCAGTACTTC
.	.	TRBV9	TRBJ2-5	CASSVQDTSQETQYF	TGTGCCAGCAGCGTACAGGACACCAGCCAAGAGACCCAGTACTTC
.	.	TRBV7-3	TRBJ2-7	CASSSHQGYEQYF	TGTGCCAGCAGCTCTCACCAGGGTTACGAGCAGTACTTC
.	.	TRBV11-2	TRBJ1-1	CASSPRTSPNTEAFF	TGTGCCAGCAGCCCTAGGACTTCTCCGAACACTGAAGCTTTCTTT
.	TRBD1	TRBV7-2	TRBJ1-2	CASSLGLGTVLSGYTF	TGTGCCAGCAGCTTGGGGTTGGGGACAGTGCTATCTGGCTACACCTTC
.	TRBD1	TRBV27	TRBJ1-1	CASSTGQGNTEAFF	TGTGCCAGCAGTACCGGACAGGGGAACACTGAAGCTTTCTTT
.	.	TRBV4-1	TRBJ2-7	CASRLRDIGTYEQYF	TGCGCCAGCAGACTCCGGGACATCGGAACCTACGAGCAGTACTTC
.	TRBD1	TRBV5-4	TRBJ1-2	CASSYGTAEGYTF	TGTGCCAGCAGCTACGGGACAGCTGAGGGCTACACCTTC
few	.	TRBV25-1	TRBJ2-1	CASNTYDNEQFF	TGTGCCAGCAACACGTACGACAATGAGCAGTTCTTC
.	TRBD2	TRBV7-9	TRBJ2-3	CASSLGSGDDTQYF	TGTGCCAGCAGCTTAGGTAGCGGGGACGATACGCAGTATTTT
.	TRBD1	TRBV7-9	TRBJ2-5	CASSLNAGGLETQYF	TGTGCCAGCAGCTTAAACGCAGGGGGCCTAGAGACCCAGTACTTC
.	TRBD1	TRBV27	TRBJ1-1	CASSKTTGMNTEAFF	TGTGCCAGCAGTAAAACGACAGGGATGAACACTGAAGCTTTCTTT
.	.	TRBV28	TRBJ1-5	CASSVLSDSNQPQHF	TGTGCCAGCAGTGTGCTATCCGATAGCAATCAGCCCCAGCATTTT
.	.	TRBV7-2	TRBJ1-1	CASSPWGGEAFF	TGTGCCAGCAGCCCGTGGGGGGGTGAAGCTTTCTTT
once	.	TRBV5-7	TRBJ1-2	CASSLNDIGGYGYTF	TGTGCCAGCAGCTTGAACGATATAGGGGGCTATGGCTACACCTTC
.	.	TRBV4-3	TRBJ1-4	CASSQVGQYGEEKLFF	TGCGCCAGCAGCCAAGTGGGGCAGTACGGCGAAGAAAAACTGTTTTTT
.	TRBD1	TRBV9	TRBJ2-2	CASSQGQGGYIQELFF	TGTGCCAGCAGCCAAGGACAGGGGGGGTACATCCAGGAGCTGTTTTTT
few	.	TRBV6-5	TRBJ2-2	CASRLQGSVGELFF	TGTGCCAGCAGGCTCCAGGGTTCTGTCGGGGAGCTGTTTTTT
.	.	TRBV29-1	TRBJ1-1	CSVEYGWNTEAFF	TGCAGCGTTGAATACGGTTGGAACACTGAAGCTTTCTTT
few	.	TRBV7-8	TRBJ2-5	CASSPGPWDWETQYF	TGTGCCAGCAGCCCAGGGCCCTGGGATTGGGAGACCCAGTACTTC
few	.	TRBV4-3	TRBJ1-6	CASSQAGVGSSNSPLHF	TGCGCCAGCAGCCAAGCTGGAGTCGGGAGTTCTAATTCACCCCTCCACTTT
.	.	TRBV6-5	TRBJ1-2	CASSGGYLHGYTF	TGTGCCAGCAGTGGCGGGTACCTCCATGGCTACACCTTC
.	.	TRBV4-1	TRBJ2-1	CASSLGTPYNEQFF	TGCGCCAGCAGCCTAGGGACACCTTACAATGAGCAGTTCTTC
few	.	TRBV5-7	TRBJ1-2	CASILLRGEGGYTF	TGTGCCAGCATCCTGTTAAGAGGGGAGGGCGGCTACACCTTC
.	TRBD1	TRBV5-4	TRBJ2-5	CASSPARQGVQETQYF	TGTGCCAGCAGCCCGGCGCGACAGGGGGTACAAGAGACCCAGTACTTC
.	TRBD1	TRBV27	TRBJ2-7	CASSSLGSGWGQRLKSSYERYF	TGTGCCAGCAGTTCCCTAGGGTCGGGTTGGGGACAGCGTCTTAAGAGCTCCTACGAGCGGTACTTC
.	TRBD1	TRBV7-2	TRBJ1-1	CASSSLTGVTEAFF	TGTGCCAGCAGCTCCCTCACAGGGGTCACTGAAGCTTTCTTT
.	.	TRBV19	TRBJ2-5	CASSISTGLETQYF	TGTGCCAGTAGTATATCGACAGGCCTGGAGACCCAGTACTTC
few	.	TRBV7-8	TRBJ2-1	CASSSRNEQFF	TGTGCCAGCAGCTCGCGCAATGAGCAGTTCTTC
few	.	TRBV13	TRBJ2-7	CASSDPRDWTYEQYF	TGTGCCAGCAGTGATCCGCGTGACTGGACCTACGAGCAGTACTTC
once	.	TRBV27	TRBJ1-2	CASSPGLANYGYTF	TGTGCCAGCAGTCCAGGTTTAGCTAACTATGGCTACACCTTC
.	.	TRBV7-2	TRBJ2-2	CASSSRHEEPGELFF	TGTGCCAGCAGCTCCCGACATGAAGAGCCCGGGGAGCTGTTTTTT
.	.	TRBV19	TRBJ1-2	CASSIGWDSGFGYTF	TGTGCCAGTAGTATAGGGTGGGACTCGGGGTTTGGCTACACCTTC